Listed below are T cell receptor beta chains from one sample, sequenced in a study of OX40 agonist ivuxolimab in advanced cancers. Measured with immunoSEQ multiplex PCR; TCRdb has only the in-frame clones, and not every one. The sample includes approximately 80,000 clones, about 94% seen only once; the top ten take 8% to 10%. This sample comprised CD4+ or CD8+ T cells sorted from blood, obtained in a trial of the OX40 agonist ivuxolimab. The receptors shown here come from an adult with an advanced solid tumor such as melanoma, head and neck, liver or kidney cancer. The CDR3 runs from the conserved cysteine through the conserved F or W. D genes are given only for firm matches. Part of the rows lack a size; the others show once, few, many or a class for expanded clones.

>TRBJ2-1|TRBV11-2|TRBD2|once
TGTGCCAGCAGCTTAGACTGGACTAGCGGGAGTCTATACAATGAGCAGTTCTTC
CASSLDWTSGSLYNEQFF
>TRBJ2-2|TRBV5-4|TRBD2|-
TGTGCCAGCAGCTTAAGCGGGAGGGCTTGGGCCGGGGAGCTGTTTTTT
CASSLSGRAWAGELFF
>TRBJ2-7|TRBV4-3|TRBD2|-
TGCGCCAGCAGCCAAAGCCCTAGCGGGAGTGTATCCTACGAGCAGTACTTC
CASSQSPSGSVSYEQYF
>TRBJ2-2|TRBV2|-|-
TGTGCCGGTGGGTCGGGTGTCGGGTCGACCGGGGAGCTGTTTTTT
CAGGSGVGSTGELFF
>TRBJ2-7|TRBV27|-|-
TGTGCCAGCAGTATCGGGGTGCACTACGAGCAGTACTTC
CASSIGVHYEQYF
>TRBJ1-2|TRBV28|TRBD1|-
TGTGCCACAAGGGACAGGGGATTTGGCTACACCTTC
CATRDRGFGYTF
>TRBJ2-2|TRBV5-4|-|-
TGTGCCAGCAGCTTGGATTCCGGAGTGGAGCTGTTTTTT
CASSLDSGVELFF
>TRBJ1-2|TRBV19|-|-
TGTGCCAGTAGCGTCGGGGGGAACTATGGCTACACCTTC
CASSVGGNYGYTF
>TRBJ1-1|TRBV10-1|-|-
TGCGCCAGCAGCGGCGGCACTGAAGCTTTCTTT
CASSGGTEAFF
>TRBJ2-3|TRBV7-2|TRBD2|-
TGTGCCAGCAGCTTAGCTGACTACTTTCTAGCGGGAGGGGGCACAGATACGCAGTATTTT
CASSLADYFLAGGGTDTQYF
>TRBJ1-4|TRBV4-1|-|once
TGCGCCAGCAGCCAAGTCTCCCAGTCTAATGAAAAACTGTTTTTT
CASSQVSQSNEKLFF
>TRBJ1-1|TRBV5-4|-|-
TGTGCCAGCAGCTTGGGCCGGACTGAAGCTTTCTTT
CASSLGRTEAFF
>TRBJ1-2|TRBV6-5|-|-
TGTGCCAGCAGTTACTCGTCTGATGGCTACACCTTC
CASSYSSDGYTF
>TRBJ2-7|TRBV5-1|-|-
TGCGCCAGCAGCTTCGACTCCTACGAGCAGTACTTC
CASSFDSYEQYF
>TRBJ2-2|TRBV29-1|-|-
TGCAGCGTTAGAGCCGGGAACACCGGGGAGCTGTTTTTT
CSVRAGNTGELFF
>TRBJ1-5|TRBV28|-|-
TGTGCCAGCATTGGGTGGGCCGATCAGCCCCAGCATTTT
CASIGWADQPQHF
>TRBJ2-3|TRBV4-1|-|once
TGCGCCAGCAGCGGGCCCGGGGCAGATACGCAGTATTTT
CASSGPGADTQYF
>TRBJ1-1|TRBV6-5|-|once
TGTGCCAGCAGTTACACCCCCGCAGGAGAAGCTTTCTTT
CASSYTPAGEAFF
>TRBJ2-3|TRBV4-3|TRBD1|once
TGCGCCAGCAGCCAAGTAAGGACAGGGGGCGCAGATACGCAGTATTTT
CASSQVRTGGADTQYF
>TRBJ2-5|TRBV4-1|TRBD2|-
TGCGCCAGCAGCCAAGAAGGACTAGCGGATAAAGAGACCCAGTACTTC
CASSQEGLADKETQYF
>TRBJ2-1|TRBV9|-|-
TGTGCCAGCAGCGTCCGAGGAGGGTATTCCTACAATGAGCAGTTCTTC
CASSVRGGYSYNEQFF
>TRBJ2-1|TRBV19|-|-
TGTGCCAGCGGCCACGGGGCAGGGTGGTACAATGAGCAGTTCTTC
CASGHGAGWYNEQFF
>TRBJ1-2|TRBV5-1|-|-
TGCGCCAGCAGCCTTATTCCGGGACAAGAAAACATTGGCTACACCTTC
CASSLIPGQENIGYTF
>TRBJ2-5|TRBV9|-|-
TGTGCCAGCAGCGCAGACCTAGGCCAAGAGACCCAGTACTTC
CASSADLGQETQYF
>TRBJ2-2|TRBV14|-|-
TGTGCCAGCAGCCAAACCGGGGAGCTGTTTTTT
CASSQTGELFF
>TRBJ2-1|TRBV11-2|TRBD1|-
TGTGCCAGCAGCTTTAGGACAGGGGTGTTCTTC
CASSFRTGVFF
>TRBJ1-1|TRBV19|TRBD1|once
TGTGCCAGTACAACGACAGGGGACGTGAACACTGAAGCTTTCTTT
CASTTTGDVNTEAFF
>TRBJ2-5|TRBV9|-|-
TGTGCCAGCAGCGGAAAAGGGGTTGAGACCCAGTACTTC
CASSGKGVETQYF
>TRBJ2-5|TRBV10-1|-|-
TGCGCCAGCAGTGAGCAAGAGACCCAGTACTTC
CASSEQETQYF
>TRBJ2-7|TRBV6-5|-|-
TGTGCCAGCAGTTACGCTTCCCCGAATACCTACGAGCAGTACTTC
CASSYASPNTYEQYF
>TRBJ2-7|TRBV7-9|-|once
TGTGCCAGCAGACCTACAAGCTCCTACGAGCAGTACTTC
CASRPTSSYEQYF
>TRBJ2-5|TRBV5-4|-|-
TGTGCCAGCAGGATGGGCAGGCAAGAGACCCAGTACTTC
CASRMGRQETQYF
>TRBJ2-3|TRBV7-8|-|-
TGTGCCAGCAGCCCCACGGGAGATACGCAGTATTTT
CASSPTGDTQYF
>TRBJ2-5|TRBV7-9|-|-
TGTGCCAGCAGCTTCGGGTTCCGGGAAGAGACCCAGTACTTC
CASSFGFREETQYF
>TRBJ1-2|TRBV29-1|-|-
TGCAGCGTTCGGGGGATCTATGGCTACACCTTC
CSVRGIYGYTF
>TRBJ1-1|TRBV7-9|-|-
TGTGCCAGCAGCTTAATCAGGGTGGTTGTGTACACTGAAGCTTTCTTT
CASSLIRVVVYTEAFF